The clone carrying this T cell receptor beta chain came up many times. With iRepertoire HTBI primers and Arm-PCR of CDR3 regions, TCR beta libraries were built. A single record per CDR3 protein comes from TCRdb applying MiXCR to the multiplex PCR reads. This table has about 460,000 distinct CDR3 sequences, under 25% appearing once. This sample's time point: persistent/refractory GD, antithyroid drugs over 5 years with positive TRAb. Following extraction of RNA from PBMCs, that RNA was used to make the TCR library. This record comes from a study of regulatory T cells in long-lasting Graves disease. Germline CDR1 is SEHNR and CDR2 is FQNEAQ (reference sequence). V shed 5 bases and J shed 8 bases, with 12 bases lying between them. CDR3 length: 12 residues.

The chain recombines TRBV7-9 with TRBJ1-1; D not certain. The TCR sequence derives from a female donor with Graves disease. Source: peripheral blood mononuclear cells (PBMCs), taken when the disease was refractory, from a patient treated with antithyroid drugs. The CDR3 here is CASSRIRSEAFF. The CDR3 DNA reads TGTGCCAGCAGCCGTATCCGAAGCGAAGCTTTCTTT. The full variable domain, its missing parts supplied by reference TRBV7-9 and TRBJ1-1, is DTGVSQNPRHKITKRGQNVTFRCDPISEHNRLYWYRQTLGQGPEFLTYFQNEAQLEKSRLLSDRFSAERPKGSFSTLEIQRTEQGDSAMYLCASSRIRSEAFFGQGTRLTVV.